This T cell receptor (beta chain) emerged from a study of cytomegalovirus exposure and HLA in healthy donors. Overall study: Genotyping showed 70% to 90% of 300 to 450 donors falling in the Caucasian-associated ancestry cluster. Notes on the study in general: Immune exposure was documented only through CMV serostatus.

Remarks on this clone: The antigen remains undetermined. The junction does not match germline at one end; this may be a read error. The sample holds other DNA sequences that translate to the same CDR3.

The CDR3 consists of 12 residues. Per germline, CDR1 MGHRA and CDR2 YSYEKL. 13 Jbeta primers and 60 Vbeta primers were used for the PCR. The method was immunoSEQ multiplex PCR; TCRdb's version includes in-frame clones alone and lacks a portion of them. The table records approximately 190,000 clones, roughly 80% of them present only once. Sample: PBMCs. The gene calls are TRBV4-1 and TRBJ1-2, with 8 bases aligning to TRBD1. This TCR was sampled from a woman aged 45-59 years in good health and CMV-seropositive. CDR3 coding DNA: TGTGCCAGCAGCCAAGATAGGGACAGGATACTCTTC. It yields the protein CASSQDRDRILF.